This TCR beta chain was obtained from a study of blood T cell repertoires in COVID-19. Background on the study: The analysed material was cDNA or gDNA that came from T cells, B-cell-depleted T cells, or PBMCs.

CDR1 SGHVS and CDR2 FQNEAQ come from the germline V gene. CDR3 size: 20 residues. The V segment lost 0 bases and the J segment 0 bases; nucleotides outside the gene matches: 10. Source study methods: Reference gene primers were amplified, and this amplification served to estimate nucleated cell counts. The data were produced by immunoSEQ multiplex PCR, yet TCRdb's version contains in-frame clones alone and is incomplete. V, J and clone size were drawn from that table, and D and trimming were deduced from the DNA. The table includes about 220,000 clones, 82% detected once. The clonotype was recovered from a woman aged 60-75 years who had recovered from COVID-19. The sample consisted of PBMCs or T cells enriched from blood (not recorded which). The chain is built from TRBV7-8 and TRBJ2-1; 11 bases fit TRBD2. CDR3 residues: CASSLAPGLAGGSSYNEQFF. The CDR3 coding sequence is TGTGCCAGCAGCTTAGCTCCAGGACTAGCGGGTGGTAGCTCCTACAATGAGCAGTTCTTC.